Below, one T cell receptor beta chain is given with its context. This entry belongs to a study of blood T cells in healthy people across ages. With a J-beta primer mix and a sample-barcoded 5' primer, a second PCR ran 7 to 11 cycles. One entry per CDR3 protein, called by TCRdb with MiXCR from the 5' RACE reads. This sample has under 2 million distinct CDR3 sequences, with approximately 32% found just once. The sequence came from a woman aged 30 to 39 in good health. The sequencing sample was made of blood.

CDR3 protein: CASSQDQNTDTQYF. In DNA form, the CDR3 reads TGTGCCAGCAGCCAAGATCAAAACACAGATACGCAGTATTTT. The chain has TRBV3-1 and TRBJ2-3; D call uncertain. Between the trimmed V and J ends, which lost 0 bases and 2 bases, there was a span of 6 bases. CDR1 LGHDT and CDR2 YNNKEL come from the germline V gene (reference sequence). CDR3 length: 14 residues.